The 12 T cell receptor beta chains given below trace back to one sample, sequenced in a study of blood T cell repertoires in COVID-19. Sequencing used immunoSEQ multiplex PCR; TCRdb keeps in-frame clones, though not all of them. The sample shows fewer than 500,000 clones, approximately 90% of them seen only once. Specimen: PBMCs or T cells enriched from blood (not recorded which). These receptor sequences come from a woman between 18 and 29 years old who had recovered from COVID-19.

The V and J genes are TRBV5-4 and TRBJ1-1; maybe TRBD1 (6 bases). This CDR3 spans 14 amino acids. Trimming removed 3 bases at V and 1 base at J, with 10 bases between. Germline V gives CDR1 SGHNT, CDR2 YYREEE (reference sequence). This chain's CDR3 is CASSSKGENTEAFF. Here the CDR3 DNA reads TGTGCCAGCAGCTCGAAGGGGGAGAACACTGAAGCTTTCTTT.

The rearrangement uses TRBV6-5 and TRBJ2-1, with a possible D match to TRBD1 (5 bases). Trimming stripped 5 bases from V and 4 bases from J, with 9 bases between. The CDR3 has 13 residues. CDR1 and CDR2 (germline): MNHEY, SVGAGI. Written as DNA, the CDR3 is TGTGCCAGCAGTCTCCAGGGATACAATGAGCAGTTCTTC. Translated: CASSLQGYNEQFF.

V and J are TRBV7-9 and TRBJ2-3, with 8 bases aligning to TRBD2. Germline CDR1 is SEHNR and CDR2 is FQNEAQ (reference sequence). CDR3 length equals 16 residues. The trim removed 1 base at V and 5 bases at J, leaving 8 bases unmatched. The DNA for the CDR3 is TGTGCCAGCAGCTTAGTACGGGGGGGAATTGTAGATACGCAGTATTTT. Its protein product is CASSLVRGGIVDTQYF.

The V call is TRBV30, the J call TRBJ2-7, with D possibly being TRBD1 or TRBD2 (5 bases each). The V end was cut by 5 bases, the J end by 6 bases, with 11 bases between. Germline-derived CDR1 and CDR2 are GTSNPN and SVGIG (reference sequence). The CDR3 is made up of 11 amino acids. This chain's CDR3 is CAWGGGLEQYF. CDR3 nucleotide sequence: TGTGCCTGGGGGGGTGGGCTCGAGCAGTACTTC.

CDR3 in amino acids: CASSPGDMRGYTF. CDR3 bases: TGTGCCAGCAGCCCAGGGGACATGCGGGGCTACACCTTC. This rearrangement joins TRBV7-8 to TRBJ1-2, with D perhaps TRBD1 (6 bases). CDR1 SGHVS and CDR2 FQNEAQ come from the germline V gene. Trimming cost V 5 bases and J 8 bases, with 15 bases left between them. The CDR3 is 13 residues long.

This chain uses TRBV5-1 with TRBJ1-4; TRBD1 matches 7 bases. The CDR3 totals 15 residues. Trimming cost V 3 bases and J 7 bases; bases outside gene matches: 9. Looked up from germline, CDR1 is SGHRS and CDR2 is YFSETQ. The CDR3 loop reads CASSWQQGFGEKLFF. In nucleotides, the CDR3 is TGCGCCAGCAGCTGGCAACAGGGGTTTGGTGAAAAACTGTTTTTT.

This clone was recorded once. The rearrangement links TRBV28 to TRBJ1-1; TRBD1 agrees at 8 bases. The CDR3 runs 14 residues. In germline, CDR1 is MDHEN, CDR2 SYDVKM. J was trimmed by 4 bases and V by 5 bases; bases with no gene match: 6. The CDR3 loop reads CASSTITGGTEAFF. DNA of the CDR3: TGTGCCAGCAGTACAATTACAGGGGGCACTGAAGCTTTCTTT.

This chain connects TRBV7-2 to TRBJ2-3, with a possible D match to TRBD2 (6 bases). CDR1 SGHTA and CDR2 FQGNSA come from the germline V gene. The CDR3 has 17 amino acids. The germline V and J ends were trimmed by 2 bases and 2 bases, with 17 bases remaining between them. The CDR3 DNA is TGTGCCAGCAGCTTACGGGGTCGGGGGTCGTCCACAGATACGCAGTATTTT. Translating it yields CASSLRGRGSSTDTQYF.

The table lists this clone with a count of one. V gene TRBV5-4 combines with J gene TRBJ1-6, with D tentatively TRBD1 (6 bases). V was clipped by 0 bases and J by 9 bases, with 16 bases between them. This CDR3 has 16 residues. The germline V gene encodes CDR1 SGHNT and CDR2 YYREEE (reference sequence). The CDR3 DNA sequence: TGTGCCAGCAGCTTGGAGGCAGGGGCTTGGGGTTCACCCCTCCACTTT. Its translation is CASSLEAGAWGSPLHF.

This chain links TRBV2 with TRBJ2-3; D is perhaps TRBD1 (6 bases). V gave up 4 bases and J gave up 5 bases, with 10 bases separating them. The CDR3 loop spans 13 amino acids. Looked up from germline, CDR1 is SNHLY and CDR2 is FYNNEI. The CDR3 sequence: CASSGVTGDTQYF. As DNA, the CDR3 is TGTGCCAGCAGTGGGGTGACAGGAGATACGCAGTATTTT.

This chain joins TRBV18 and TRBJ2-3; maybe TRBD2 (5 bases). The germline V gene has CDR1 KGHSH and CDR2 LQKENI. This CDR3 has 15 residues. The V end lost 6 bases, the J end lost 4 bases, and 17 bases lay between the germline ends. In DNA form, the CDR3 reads TGTGCCAGCTCCCGGAGCGGTGTCGGGGCAGATACGCAGTATTTT. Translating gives CASSRSGVGADTQYF.

CDR3 loop: CASSLGGNGYTF. The CDR3 region has the DNA TGTGCCAGCAGCCTAGGGGGAAATGGCTACACCTTC. This chain links TRBV3-1 (or the pseudogene TRBV3-2) with TRBJ1-2, with D possibly TRBD1 on 6 matching bases. This CDR3 has 12 amino acids. Germline V gene sequence: CDR1 LGHDT, CDR2 YNNKEL (reference sequence). V was trimmed by 4 bases and J by 6 bases, leaving 9 bases between them.